This TCR beta chain was recovered during a study of blood T cell repertoires in COVID-19. The overall study: Italy, Spain and the United States were the sources of the convalescent and acute COVID-19 samples.

Sequencing used immunoSEQ multiplex PCR; TCRdb keeps in-frame clones, though not all of them. The table lists roughly 90,000 clones, 89% of them singletons. V trimming: 5 bases; J trimming: 4 bases; junction bases outside the gene matches: 5. The CDR3 runs to 15 residues. Looked up from germline, CDR1 is SEHNR and CDR2 is FQNEAQ (reference sequence). The sequenced sample consisted of peripheral blood. The rearrangement uses TRBV7-9 and TRBJ1-4, with 9 bases fitting TRBD1. The sequence was obtained from a woman older than 75 with active COVID-19. The CDR3 sequence is CASSPRQGGNEKLFF. The CDR3 DNA is TGTGCCAGCAGCCCACGACAGGGGGGTAATGAAAAACTGTTTTTT.